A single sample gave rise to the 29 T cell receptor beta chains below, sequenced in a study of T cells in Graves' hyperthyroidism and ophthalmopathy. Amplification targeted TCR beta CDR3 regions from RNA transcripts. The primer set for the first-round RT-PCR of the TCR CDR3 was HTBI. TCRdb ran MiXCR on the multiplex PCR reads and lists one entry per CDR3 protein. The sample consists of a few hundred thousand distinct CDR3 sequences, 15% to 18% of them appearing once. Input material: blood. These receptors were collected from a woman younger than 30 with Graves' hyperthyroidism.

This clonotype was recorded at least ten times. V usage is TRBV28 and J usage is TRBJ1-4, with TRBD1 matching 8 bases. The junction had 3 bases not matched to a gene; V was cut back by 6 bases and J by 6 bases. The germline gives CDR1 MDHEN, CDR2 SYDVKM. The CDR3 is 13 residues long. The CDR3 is CASRGGQDEKLFF. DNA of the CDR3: TGTGCCAGCAGGGGGGGACAGGATGAAAAACTGTTTTTT.

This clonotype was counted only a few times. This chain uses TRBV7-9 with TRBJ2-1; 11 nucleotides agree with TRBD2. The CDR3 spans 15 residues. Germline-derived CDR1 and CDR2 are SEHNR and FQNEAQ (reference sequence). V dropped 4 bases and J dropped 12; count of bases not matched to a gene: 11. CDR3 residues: CASSSVGTSGRRQFF. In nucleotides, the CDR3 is TGTGCCAGCAGCTCGGTGGGGACTAGCGGCCGACGGCAGTTCTTC.

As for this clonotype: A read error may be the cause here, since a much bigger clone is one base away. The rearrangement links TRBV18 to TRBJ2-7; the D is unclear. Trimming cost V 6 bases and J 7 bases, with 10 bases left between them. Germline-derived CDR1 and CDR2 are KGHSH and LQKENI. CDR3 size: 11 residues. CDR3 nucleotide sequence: TGTGCCAGCTCCTTACTAAATGAGCAGTACTTC. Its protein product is CASSLLNEQYF. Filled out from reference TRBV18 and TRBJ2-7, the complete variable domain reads NAGVMQNPRHLVRRRGQEARLRCSPMKGHSHVYWYRQLPEEGLKFMVYLQKENIIDESGMPKERFSAEFPKEGPSILRIQQVVRGDSAAYFCASSLLNEQYFGPGTRLTVT.

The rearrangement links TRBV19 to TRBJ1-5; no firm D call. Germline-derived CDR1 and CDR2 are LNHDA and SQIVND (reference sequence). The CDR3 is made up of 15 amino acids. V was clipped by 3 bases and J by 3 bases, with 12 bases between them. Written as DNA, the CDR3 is TGTGCCAGTAGTATCCATGCGGGAAACAATCAGCCCCAGCATTTT. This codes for CASSIHAGNNQPQHF.

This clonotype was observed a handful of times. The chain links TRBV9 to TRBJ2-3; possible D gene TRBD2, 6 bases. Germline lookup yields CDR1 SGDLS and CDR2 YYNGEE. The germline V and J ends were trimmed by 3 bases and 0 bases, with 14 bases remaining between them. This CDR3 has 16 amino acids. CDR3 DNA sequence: TGTGCCAGCAGCGCCCTGGCAAGCGGGAGCACAGATACGCAGTATTTT. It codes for CASSALASGSTDTQYF.

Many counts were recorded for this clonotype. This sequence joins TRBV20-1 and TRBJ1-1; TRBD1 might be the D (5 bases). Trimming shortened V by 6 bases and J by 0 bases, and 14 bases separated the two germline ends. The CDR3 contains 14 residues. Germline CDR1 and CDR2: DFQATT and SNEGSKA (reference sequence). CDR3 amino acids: CSAGDSSMNTEAFF. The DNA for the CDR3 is TGCAGTGCAGGAGACAGTTCCATGAACACTGAAGCTTTCTTT.

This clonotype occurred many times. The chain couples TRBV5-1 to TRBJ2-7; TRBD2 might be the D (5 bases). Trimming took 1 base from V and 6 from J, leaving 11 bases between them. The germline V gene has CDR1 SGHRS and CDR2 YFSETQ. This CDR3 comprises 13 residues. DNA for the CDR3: TGCGCCAGCAGCTTGCAGGATGCGGGCGAGCAGTACTTC. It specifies CASSLQDAGEQYF.

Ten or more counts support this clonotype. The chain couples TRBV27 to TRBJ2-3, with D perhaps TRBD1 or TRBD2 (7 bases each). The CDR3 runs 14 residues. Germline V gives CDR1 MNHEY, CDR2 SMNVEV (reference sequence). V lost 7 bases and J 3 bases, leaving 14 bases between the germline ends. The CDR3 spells CASNLRGGTDTQYF. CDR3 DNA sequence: TGTGCCAGCAACCTCAGGGGGGGGACAGATACGCAGTATTTT.

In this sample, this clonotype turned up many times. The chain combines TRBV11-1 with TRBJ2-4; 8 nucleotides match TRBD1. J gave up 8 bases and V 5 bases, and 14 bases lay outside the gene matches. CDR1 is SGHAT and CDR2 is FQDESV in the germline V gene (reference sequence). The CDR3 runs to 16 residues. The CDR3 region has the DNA TGTGCCAGCAGCACGGACAGGGTAGCTGTCCACGACATTCAGTACTTC. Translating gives CASSTDRVAVHDIQYF. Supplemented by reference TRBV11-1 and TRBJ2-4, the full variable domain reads EAEVAQSPRYKITEKSQAVAFWCDPISGHATLYWYRQILGQGPELLVQFQDESVVDDSQLPKDRFSAERLKGVDSTLKIQPAELGDSAMYLCASSTDRVAVHDIQYFGAGTRLSVL.

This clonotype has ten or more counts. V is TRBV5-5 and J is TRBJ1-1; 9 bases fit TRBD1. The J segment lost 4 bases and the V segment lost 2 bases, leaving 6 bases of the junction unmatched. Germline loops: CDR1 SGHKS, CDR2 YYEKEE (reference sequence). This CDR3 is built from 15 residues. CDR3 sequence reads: CASSFAGTGFTEAFF. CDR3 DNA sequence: TGTGCCAGCAGCTTCGCCGGGACAGGGTTCACTGAAGCTTTCTTT.

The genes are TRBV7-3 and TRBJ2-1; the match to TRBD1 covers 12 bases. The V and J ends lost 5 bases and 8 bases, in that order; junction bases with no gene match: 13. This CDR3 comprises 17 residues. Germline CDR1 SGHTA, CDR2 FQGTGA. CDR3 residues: CASSPRIGTGGRDEQFF. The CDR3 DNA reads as TGTGCCAGCAGCCCGAGAATAGGGACAGGGGGCAGGGATGAGCAGTTCTTC.

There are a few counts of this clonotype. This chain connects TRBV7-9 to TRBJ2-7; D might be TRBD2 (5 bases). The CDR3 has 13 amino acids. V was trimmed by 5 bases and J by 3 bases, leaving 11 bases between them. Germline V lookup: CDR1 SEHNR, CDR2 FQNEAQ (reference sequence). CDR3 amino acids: CASSAHRDYEQYF. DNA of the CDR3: TGTGCCAGCAGCGCACACCGGGACTACGAGCAGTACTTC.

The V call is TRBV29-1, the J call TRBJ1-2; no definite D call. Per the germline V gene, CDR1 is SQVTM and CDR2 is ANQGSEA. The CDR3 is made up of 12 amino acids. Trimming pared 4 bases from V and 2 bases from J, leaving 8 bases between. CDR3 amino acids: CSVGTENYGYTF. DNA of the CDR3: TGCAGCGTTGGGACGGAAAACTATGGCTACACCTTC.

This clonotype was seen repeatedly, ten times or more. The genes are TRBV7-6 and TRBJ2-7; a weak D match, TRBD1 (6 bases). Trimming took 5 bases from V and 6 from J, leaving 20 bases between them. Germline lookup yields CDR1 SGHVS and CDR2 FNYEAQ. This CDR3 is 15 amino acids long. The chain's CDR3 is CASSPTGDALGEQYF. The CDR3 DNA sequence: TGTGCCAGCAGCCCGACAGGAGACGCATTGGGCGAGCAGTACTTC. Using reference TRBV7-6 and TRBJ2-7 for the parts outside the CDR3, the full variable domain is GAGVSQSPRYKVTKRGQDVALRCDPISGHVSLYWYRQALGQGPEFLTYFNYEAQQDKSGLPNDRFSAERPEGSISTLTIQRTEQRDSAMYRCASSPTGDALGEQYFGPGTRLTVT.

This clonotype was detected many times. CDR3 in DNA: TGCGCCAGCAGCCCGACTAGCGGATACTGGGAGCAGTACTTC. Translation: CASSPTSGYWEQYF. V is TRBV5-1 and J is TRBJ2-7; 9 nucleotides align to TRBD2. The trim removed 4 bases at V and 7 bases at J, leaving 9 bases unmatched. This CDR3 is 14 amino acids long. Germline V gives CDR1 SGHRS, CDR2 YFSETQ.

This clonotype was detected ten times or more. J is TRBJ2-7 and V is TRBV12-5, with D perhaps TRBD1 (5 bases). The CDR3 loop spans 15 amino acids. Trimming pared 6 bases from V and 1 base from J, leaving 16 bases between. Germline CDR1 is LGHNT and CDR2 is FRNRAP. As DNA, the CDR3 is TGTGCTAGTGGGTCCCCGACGGACAAATCCTACGAGCAGTACTTC. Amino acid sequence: CASGSPTDKSYEQYF.

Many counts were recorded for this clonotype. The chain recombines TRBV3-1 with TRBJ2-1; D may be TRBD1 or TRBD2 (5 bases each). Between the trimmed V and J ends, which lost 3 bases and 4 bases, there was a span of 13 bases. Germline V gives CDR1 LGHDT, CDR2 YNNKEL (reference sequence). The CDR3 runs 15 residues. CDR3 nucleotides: TGTGCCAGCAGCCAGGGACCTGAGCTTTACAATGAGCAGTTCTTC. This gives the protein CASSQGPELYNEQFF.

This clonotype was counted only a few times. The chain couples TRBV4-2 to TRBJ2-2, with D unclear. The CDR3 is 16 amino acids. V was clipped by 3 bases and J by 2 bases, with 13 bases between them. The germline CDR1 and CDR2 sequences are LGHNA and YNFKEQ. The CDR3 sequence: CASSHSAGVNTGELFF. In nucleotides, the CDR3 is TGTGCCAGCAGCCACTCCGCCGGAGTCAACACCGGGGAGCTGTTTTTT.

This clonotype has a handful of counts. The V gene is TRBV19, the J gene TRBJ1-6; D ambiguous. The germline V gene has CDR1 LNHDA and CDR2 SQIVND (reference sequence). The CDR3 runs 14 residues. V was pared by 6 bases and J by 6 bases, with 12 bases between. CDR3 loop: CASRVRVGNSPLHF. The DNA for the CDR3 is TGTGCCAGTAGGGTGCGAGTCGGTAATTCACCCCTCCACTTT.

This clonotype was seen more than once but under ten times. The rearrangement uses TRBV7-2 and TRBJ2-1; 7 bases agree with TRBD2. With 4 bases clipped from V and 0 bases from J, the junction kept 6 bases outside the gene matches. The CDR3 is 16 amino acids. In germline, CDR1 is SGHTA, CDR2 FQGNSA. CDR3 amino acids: CASSSRRGSSYNEQFF. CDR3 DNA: TGTGCCAGCAGCTCACGGCGGGGGAGCTCCTACAATGAGCAGTTCTTC.

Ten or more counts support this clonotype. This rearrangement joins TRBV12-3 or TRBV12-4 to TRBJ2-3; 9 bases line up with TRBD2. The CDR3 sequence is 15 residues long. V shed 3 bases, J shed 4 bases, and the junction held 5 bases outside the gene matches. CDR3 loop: CASSFGRGGSDTQYF. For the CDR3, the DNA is TGTGCCAGCAGTTTTGGGCGGGGGGGCTCAGATACGCAGTATTTT.

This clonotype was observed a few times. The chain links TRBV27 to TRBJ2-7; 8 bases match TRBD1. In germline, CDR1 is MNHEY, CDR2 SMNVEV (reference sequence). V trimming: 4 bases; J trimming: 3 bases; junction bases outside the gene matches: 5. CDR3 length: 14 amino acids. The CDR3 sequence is CASSWTGTFYEQYF. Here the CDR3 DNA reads TGTGCCAGCAGTTGGACAGGGACTTTCTACGAGCAGTACTTC.

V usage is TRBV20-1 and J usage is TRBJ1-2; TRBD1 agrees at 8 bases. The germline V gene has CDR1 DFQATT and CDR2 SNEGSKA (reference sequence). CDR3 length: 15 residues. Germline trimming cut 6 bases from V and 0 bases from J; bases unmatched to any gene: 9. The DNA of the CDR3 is TGCAGTGCCACGCCCCCGGGACAGGCTAACTATGGCTACACCTTC. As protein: CSATPPGQANYGYTF.

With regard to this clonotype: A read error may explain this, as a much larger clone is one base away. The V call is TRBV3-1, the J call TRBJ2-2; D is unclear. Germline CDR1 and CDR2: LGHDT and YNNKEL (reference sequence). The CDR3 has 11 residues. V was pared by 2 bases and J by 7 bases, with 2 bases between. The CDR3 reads CASSQNGELFF. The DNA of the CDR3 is TGTGCCAGCAGCCAAAACGGGGAGCTGTTTTTT.

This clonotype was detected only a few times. The CDR3 sequence: CASSVGAHPYEQYF. Here the CDR3 DNA reads TGTGCCAGCAGCGTAGGCGCCCACCCCTACGAGCAGTACTTC. The genes are TRBV9 and TRBJ2-7; D not resolved. This CDR3 region has 14 residues. Deletions cut 0 bases from V and 2 bases from J, with 9 bases between. Germline values: CDR1 SGDLS, CDR2 YYNGEE.

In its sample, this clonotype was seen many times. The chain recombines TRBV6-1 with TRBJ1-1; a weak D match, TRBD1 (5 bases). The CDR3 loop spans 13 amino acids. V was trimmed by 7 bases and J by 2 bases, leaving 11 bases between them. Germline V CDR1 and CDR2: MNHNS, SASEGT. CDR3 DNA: TGTGCCAGCAAGGTAGGGGTTAACACTGAAGCTTTCTTT. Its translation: CASKVGVNTEAFF.

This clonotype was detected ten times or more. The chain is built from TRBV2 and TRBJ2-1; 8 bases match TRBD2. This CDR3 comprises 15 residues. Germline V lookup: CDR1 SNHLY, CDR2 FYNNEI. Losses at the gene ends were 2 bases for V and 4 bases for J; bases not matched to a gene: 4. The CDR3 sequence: CASSELGGGYNEQFF. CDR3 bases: TGTGCCAGCAGTGAATTGGGCGGGGGGTACAATGAGCAGTTCTTC. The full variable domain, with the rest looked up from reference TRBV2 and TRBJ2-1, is EPEVTQTPSHQVTQMGQEVILRCVPISNHLYFYWYRQILGQKVEFLVSFYNNEISEKSEIFDDQFSVERPDGSNFTLKIRSTKLEDSAMYFCASSELGGGYNEQFFGPGTRLTVL.

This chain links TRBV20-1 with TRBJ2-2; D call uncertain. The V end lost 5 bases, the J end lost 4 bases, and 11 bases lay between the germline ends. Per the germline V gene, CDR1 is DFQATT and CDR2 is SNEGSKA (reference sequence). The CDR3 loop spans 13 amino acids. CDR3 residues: CSAPDSRTGELFF. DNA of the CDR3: TGCAGTGCTCCGGATTCACGCACCGGGGAGCTGTTTTTT.

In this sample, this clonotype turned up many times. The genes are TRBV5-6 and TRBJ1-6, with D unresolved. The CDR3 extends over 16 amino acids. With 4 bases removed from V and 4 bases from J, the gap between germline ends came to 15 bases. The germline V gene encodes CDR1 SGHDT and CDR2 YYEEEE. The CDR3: CASSLGPPSYNSPLHF. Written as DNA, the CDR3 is TGTGCCAGCAGCCTCGGACCGCCTTCTTATAATTCACCCCTCCACTTT. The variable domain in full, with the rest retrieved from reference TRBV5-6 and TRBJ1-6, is DAGVTQSPTHLIKTRGQQVTLRCSPKSGHDTVSWYQQALGQGPQFIFQYYEEEERQRGNFPDRFSGHQFPNYSSELNVNALLLGDSALYLCASSLGPPSYNSPLHFGNGTRLTVT.